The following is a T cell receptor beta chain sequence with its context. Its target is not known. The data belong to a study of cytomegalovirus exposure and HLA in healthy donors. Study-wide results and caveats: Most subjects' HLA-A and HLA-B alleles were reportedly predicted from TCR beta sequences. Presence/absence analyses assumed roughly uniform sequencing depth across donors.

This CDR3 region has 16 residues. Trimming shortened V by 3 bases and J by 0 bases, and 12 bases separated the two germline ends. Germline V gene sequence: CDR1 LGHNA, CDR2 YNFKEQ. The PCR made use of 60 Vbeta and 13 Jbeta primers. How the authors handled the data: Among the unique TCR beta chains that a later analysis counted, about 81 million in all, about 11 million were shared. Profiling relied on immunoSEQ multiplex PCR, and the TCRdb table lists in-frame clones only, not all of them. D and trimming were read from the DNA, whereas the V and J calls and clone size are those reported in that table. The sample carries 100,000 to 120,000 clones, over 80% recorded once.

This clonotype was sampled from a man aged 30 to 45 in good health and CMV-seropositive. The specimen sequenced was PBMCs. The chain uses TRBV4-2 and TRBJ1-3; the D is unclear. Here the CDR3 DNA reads TGTGCCAGCAGCCACGGAGTCTTGAGCTCTGGAAACACCATATATTTT. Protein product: CASSHGVLSSGNTIYF.